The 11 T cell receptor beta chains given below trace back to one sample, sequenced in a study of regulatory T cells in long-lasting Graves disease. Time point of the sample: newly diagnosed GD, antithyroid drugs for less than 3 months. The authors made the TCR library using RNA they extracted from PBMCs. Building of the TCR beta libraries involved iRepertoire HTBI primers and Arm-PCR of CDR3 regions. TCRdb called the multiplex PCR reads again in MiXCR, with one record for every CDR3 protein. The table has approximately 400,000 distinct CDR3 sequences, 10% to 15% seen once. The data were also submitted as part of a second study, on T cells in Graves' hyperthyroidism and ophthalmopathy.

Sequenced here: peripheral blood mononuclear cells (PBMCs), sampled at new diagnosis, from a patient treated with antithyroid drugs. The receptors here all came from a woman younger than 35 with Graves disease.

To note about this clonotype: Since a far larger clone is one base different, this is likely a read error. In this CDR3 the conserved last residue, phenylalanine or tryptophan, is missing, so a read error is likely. CDR3 bases: TGTGCCAGCCAGCGTTTGGGCAGCCAAGAGACCCAGTACTCC. Translating gives CASQRLGSQETQYS. This chain joins TRBV7-9 and TRBJ2-5; D is unresolved. The V gene lost 8 bases and the J gene lost 1 base, with 14 bases spanning the gap. This CDR3 spans 14 amino acids. Germline CDR1 and CDR2: SEHNR and FQNEAQ (reference sequence).

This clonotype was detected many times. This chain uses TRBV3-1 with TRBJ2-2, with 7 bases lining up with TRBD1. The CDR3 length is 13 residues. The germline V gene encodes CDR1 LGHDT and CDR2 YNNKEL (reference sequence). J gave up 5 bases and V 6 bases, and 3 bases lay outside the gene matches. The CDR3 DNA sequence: TGTGCCAGCAGGCAGGGGGTAACCGGGGAGCTGTTTTTT. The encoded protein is CASRQGVTGELFF.

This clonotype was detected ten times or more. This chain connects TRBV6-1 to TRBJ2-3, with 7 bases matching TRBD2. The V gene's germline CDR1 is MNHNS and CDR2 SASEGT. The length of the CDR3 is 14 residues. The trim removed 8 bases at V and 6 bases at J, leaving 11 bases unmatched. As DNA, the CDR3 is TGTGCCAGCCTCGTGGCGGGAGTGACGGATACGCAGTATTTT. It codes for CASLVAGVTDTQYF.

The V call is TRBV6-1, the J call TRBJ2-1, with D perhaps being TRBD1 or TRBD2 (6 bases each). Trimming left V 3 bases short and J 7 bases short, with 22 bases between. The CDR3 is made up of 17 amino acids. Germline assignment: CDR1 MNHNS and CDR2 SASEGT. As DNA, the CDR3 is TGTGCCAGCAGTGACCGACACCTAGCAAGGGGGGCGAATGAGCAGTTCTTC. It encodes CASSDRHLARGANEQFF.

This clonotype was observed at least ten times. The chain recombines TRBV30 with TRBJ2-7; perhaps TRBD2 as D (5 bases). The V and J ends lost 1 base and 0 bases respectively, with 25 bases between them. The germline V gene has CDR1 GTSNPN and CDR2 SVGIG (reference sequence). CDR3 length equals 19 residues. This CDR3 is CAWSGRGRGPRSLSYEQYV. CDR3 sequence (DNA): TGTGCCTGGAGTGGGAGAGGGAGAGGTCCCCGGTCCCTCTCCTACGAGCAGTACGTC.

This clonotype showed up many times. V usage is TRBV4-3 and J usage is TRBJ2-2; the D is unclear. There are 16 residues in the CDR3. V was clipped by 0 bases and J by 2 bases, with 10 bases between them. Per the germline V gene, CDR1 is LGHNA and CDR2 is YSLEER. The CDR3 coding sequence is TGCGCCAGCAGCCAAGATAGAACAGATAACACCGGGGAGCTGTTTTTT. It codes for CASSQDRTDNTGELFF.

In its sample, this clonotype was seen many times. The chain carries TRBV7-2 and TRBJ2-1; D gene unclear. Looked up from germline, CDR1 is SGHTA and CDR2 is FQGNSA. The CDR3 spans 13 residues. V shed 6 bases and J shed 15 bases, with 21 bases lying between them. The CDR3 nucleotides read TGTGCCAGCAGAAGTTCCTATACGAGAGCATGGTTCTTC. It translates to CASRSSYTRAWFF.

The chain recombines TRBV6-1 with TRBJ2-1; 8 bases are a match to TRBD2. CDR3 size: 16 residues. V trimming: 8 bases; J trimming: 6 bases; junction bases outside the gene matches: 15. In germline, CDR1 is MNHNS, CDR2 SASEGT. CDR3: CASGYPREAQINEQFF. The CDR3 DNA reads TGTGCCAGCGGGTACCCGCGGGAGGCTCAAATCAATGAGCAGTTCTTC.

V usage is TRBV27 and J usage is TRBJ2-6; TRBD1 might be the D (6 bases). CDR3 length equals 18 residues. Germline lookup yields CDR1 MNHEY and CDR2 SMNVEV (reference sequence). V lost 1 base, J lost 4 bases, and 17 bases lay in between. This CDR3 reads CASSLLRDTRTGANVLTF. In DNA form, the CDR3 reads TGTGCCAGCAGTTTATTAAGGGACACCAGAACCGGGGCCAACGTCCTGACTTTC.

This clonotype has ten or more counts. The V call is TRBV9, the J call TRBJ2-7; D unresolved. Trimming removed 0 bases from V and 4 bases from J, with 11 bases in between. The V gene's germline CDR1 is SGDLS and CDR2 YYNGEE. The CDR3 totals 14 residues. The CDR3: CASSVGVGDYEQYF. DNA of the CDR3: TGTGCCAGCAGCGTAGGCGTGGGCGATTACGAGCAGTACTTC. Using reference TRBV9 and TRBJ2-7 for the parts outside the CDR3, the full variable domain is DSGVTQTPKHLITATGQRVTLRCSPRSGDLSVYWYQQSLDQGLQFLIQYYNGEERAKGNILERFSAQQFPDLHSELNLSSLELGDSALYFCASSVGVGDYEQYFGPGTRLTVT.

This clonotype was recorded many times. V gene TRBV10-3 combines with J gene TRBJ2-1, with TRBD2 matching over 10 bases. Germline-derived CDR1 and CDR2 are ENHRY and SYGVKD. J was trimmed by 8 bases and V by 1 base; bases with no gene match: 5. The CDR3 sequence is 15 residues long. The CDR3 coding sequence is TGTGCCATCAGTGAGTTGACTAGCGGGTTGGATGAGCAGTTCTTC. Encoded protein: CAISELTSGLDEQFF.